This note documents a single T cell receptor beta chain sequence. Using RNA transcripts as the source, TCR beta CDR3 regions were amplified. HTBI primers drove first-round RT-PCR of the TCR CDR3. Each CDR3 protein is one row after TCRdb ran MiXCR on the multiplex PCR reads. The sample lists around 690,000 distinct CDR3 sequences; less than 25% were seen once. The source of the sample is a study of T cells in Graves' hyperthyroidism and ophthalmopathy. The germline gives CDR1 ENHRY, CDR2 SYGVKD. V was clipped by 6 bases and J by 3 bases; unmatched bases: 4. The CDR3 covers 14 residues. Sequenced sample: blood. The rearrangement uses TRBV10-3 and TRBJ2-3; 9 bases fit TRBD2. The receptor comes from a man in his thirties or forties with Graves' ophthalmopathy. The CDR3 sequence: CAIRRAGGTDTQYF. CDR3 in DNA: TGTGCCATCAGGAGAGCGGGAGGAACAGATACGCAGTATTTT.